The 2 T cell receptor beta chains below come from one sample, sequenced in a study of cytomegalovirus exposure and HLA in healthy donors. PCR involved 60 Vbeta and 13 Jbeta primers. Method: immunoSEQ multiplex PCR; TCRdb's copy keeps in-frame clones and lacks some. Among under 200,000 clones listed, more than 75% were seen once. The sample consisted of PBMCs. These receptors were taken from a woman aged 25 to 39 in good health and CMV-seropositive.

V usage is TRBV5-1 and J usage is TRBJ2-5, with 11 bases that match TRBD2. This CDR3 comprises 14 residues. The junction had 4 bases not matched to a gene; V was cut back by 4 bases and J by 5 bases. CDR1 SGHRS and CDR2 YFSETQ come from the germline V gene. This CDR3 is CASSISGRDETQYF. The CDR3 DNA is TGCGCCAGCAGCATTAGCGGGAGGGACGAGACCCAGTACTTC.

This sequence joins TRBV28 and TRBJ1-5; possibly TRBD1 for D (6 bases). With 10 bases removed from V and 4 bases from J, the gap between germline ends came to 20 bases. Germline loops: CDR1 MDHEN, CDR2 SYDVKM. This CDR3 is 15 amino acids long. The CDR3 reads CATRQGPEPNQPQHF. The DNA for the CDR3 is TGTGCCACCCGCCAGGGGCCCGAGCCTAATCAGCCCCAGCATTTT.